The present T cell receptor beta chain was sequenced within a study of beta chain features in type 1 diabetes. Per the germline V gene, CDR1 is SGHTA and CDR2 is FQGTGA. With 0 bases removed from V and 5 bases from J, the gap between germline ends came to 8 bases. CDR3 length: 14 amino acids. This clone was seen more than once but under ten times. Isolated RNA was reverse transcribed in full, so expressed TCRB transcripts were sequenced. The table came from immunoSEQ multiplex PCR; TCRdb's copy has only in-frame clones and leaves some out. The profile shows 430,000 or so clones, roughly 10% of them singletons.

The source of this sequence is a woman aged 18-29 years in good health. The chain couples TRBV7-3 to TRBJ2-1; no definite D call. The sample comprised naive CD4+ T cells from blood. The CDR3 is CASSLTSGNNEQFF. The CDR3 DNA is TGTGCCAGCAGCTTAACGTCGGGTAACAATGAGCAGTTCTTC. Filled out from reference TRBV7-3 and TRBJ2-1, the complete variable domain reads GAGVSQTPSNKVTEKGKYVELRCDPISGHTALYWYRQSLGQGPEFLIYFQGTGAADDSGLPNDRFFAVRPEGSVSTLKIQRTERGDSAVYLCASSLTSGNNEQFFGPGTRLTVL.